The sequence of this TCR beta chain was determined in a study of CD8 T cells in Susac syndrome. Study-level results: The study acknowledged a relatively small number of individuals in its TCR sequencing and HLA analysis.

The CDR3 has 14 residues. Germline V CDR1 and CDR2: SQVTM, ANQGSEA. With V trimmed by 6 bases and J by 7 bases, 11 bases remained unmatched. Regarding this clonotype: Its antigen is as yet unknown.

The RNA input was roughly 0.5 to 1 ug, and it was reverse transcribed with random hexamers. immunoSEQ multiplex PCR amplified TCR beta CDR3 across 54 Vbeta, 13 Jbeta. TCRdb reprocessed the immunoSEQ multiplex PCR reads with MiXCR, giving one entry per CDR3 protein. Of around 77,000 distinct CDR3 sequences listed, under 96% are singletons. Sequencing of TCR beta drew on CD8+ and CD4+ T cells from blood. The TEMRA cells underwent FACS enrichment, while the CD8+ and CD4+ T cells underwent negative isolation. The specimen was CD4+ T cells from PBMCs. The clonotype originates from a human donor with multiple sclerosis. This sequence joins TRBV29-1 and TRBJ1-4; 7 nucleotides line up with TRBD1. DNA of the CDR3: TGCAGCGTAGCCAGGACAGGTGGTGGTGAAAAACTGTTTTTT. Translating it yields CSVARTGGGEKLFF.